The 14 T cell receptor beta chains below all came from one sample that was sequenced in a study of T cell responses to AZD1222 COVID-19 vaccine. Here immunoSEQ multiplex PCR was the method, and the copy in TCRdb shows in-frame clones only, minus some. The sample carries approximately 110,000 clones, about 88% recorded once. Material: peripheral blood, obtained on day 0 of AZD1222 vaccination. Receptor source: an adult in good health.

The rearrangement joins TRBV11-2 to TRBJ1-6, with 10 positions matching TRBD1. V lost 5 bases and J lost 6; bases outside the gene matches: 4. This CDR3 contains 15 residues. CDR1 and CDR2 from the germline V gene are SGHAT and FQNNGV. CDR3 sequence (DNA): TGTGCCAGCAGCGGCCGGGACAGGGGTAATTCACCCCTCCACTTT. Translating gives CASSGRDRGNSPLHF.

This clone turned up a few times. The rearrangement links TRBV20-1 to TRBJ2-1, with 10 bases that match TRBD1. The V segment lost 6 bases and the J segment 11 bases; nucleotides outside the gene matches: 4. Per the germline V gene, CDR1 is DFQATT and CDR2 is SNEGSKA (reference sequence). The length of the CDR3 is 11 residues. The CDR3 region is CSAGDRGKQFF. DNA for the CDR3: TGCAGTGCGGGGGACAGGGGAAAGCAGTTCTTC.

The rearrangement uses TRBV2 and TRBJ2-2, with D maybe TRBD2 (6 bases). Germline CDR1 SNHLY, CDR2 FYNNEI. V was clipped by 5 bases and J by 6 bases, with 16 bases between them. There are 15 residues in the CDR3. The CDR3 here is CASSTWGDSPGELFF. The CDR3 DNA reads as TGTGCCAGCAGTACTTGGGGGGATAGTCCCGGGGAGCTGTTTTTT.

V and J are TRBV12-3 or TRBV12-4 and TRBJ1-2; D unclear. There are 13 residues in the CDR3. Trimming pared 4 bases from V and 6 bases from J, leaving 12 bases between. CDR3 amino acids: CASSSPGSNGYTF. DNA for the CDR3: TGTGCCAGCAGTTCCCCCGGATCGAATGGCTACACCTTC.

In DNA, the CDR3 is TGTGCCAGCAGTCAGGACAGGGGGCGAGATCAGCCCCAGCATTTT. Its protein product is CASSQDRGRDQPQHF. This rearrangement joins TRBV2 to TRBJ1-5; TRBD1 agrees at 11 bases. CDR3 size: 15 residues. V was pared by 5 bases and J by 5 bases, with 5 bases of the junction left unmatched. Germline V CDR1 and CDR2: SNHLY, FYNNEI.

The rearrangement links TRBV19 to TRBJ1-6; weak D call: TRBD1 (6 bases). The CDR3 spans 14 residues. In germline, CDR1 is LNHDA, CDR2 SQIVND (reference sequence). V was trimmed by 3 bases and J by 5 bases, leaving 8 bases between them. CDR3 DNA sequence: TGTGCCAGTAGTATGGGGGGCAATAATTCACCCCTCCACTTT. The encoded protein is CASSMGGNNSPLHF.

The chain carries TRBV6-5 and TRBJ1-2, with unresolved D. CDR1 is MNHEY and CDR2 is SVGAGI in the germline V gene. The V and J ends lost 10 bases and 6 bases respectively, with 15 bases between them. The CDR3 is made up of 12 amino acids. The CDR3: CATRRVRHGYTF. Here the CDR3 DNA reads TGTGCCACCCGGAGGGTTCGGCATGGCTACACCTTC.

The chain uses TRBV9 and TRBJ2-5; D might be TRBD1 (6 bases). Germline CDR1 and CDR2: SGDLS and YYNGEE. V was clipped by 4 bases and J by 0 bases, with 10 bases between them. The CDR3 totals 14 residues. The CDR3 region is CASSPRDNQETQYF. The CDR3 DNA reads TGTGCCAGCAGCCCACGGGACAACCAAGAGACCCAGTACTTC. Together with reference TRBV9 and TRBJ2-5, the CDR3 gives the full variable domain: DSGVTQTPKHLITATGQRVTLRCSPRSGDLSVYWYQQSLDQGLQFLIQYYNGEERAKGNILERFSAQQFPDLHSELNLSSLELGDSALYFCASSPRDNQETQYFGPGTRLLVL.

The CDR3 sequence is CASSLGQNRGSPLHF. DNA of the CDR3: TGCGCCAGCAGCTTGGGACAGAACAGGGGTTCACCCCTCCACTTT. This chain links TRBV5-1 with TRBJ1-6, with 7 bases that match TRBD1. V lost 0 bases, J lost 9 bases, and 6 bases stayed unmatched. CDR3 size: 15 residues. Germline V gene data show CDR1 as SGHRS and CDR2 as YFSETQ.

The chain is built from TRBV11-2 and TRBJ2-7; perhaps TRBD1 as D (6 bases). This CDR3 spans 13 amino acids. The germline V gene encodes CDR1 SGHAT and CDR2 FQNNGV. Trimming removed 4 bases from V and 7 bases from J, with 14 bases in between. The CDR3 DNA follows: TGTGCCAGCAGCTCGCAGGGGATCGGGGAGCAGTACGTC. It codes for CASSSQGIGEQYV.

The chain links TRBV6-5 to TRBJ1-2, with D unclear. V lost 2 bases, J lost 4 bases, and 14 bases lay in between. The germline CDR1 and CDR2 sequences are MNHEY and SVGAGI. The CDR3 runs 15 residues. The CDR3 nucleotides read TGTGCCAGCAGTTACGGTTCTATTGGCGGCTATGGCTACACCTTC. As protein: CASSYGSIGGYGYTF.

The chain couples TRBV5-1 to TRBJ1-2; 12 bases agree with TRBD1. The CDR3 sequence is 14 residues long. With 0 bases clipped from V and 8 bases from J, the junction kept 2 bases outside the gene matches. Germline V gene data show CDR1 as SGHRS and CDR2 as YFSETQ. The CDR3 reads CASSLGDRGHGYTF. CDR3 nucleotides: TGCGCCAGCAGCTTGGGGGACAGGGGGCACGGCTACACCTTC.

This clone was picked up one time. The V and J genes are TRBV11-2 and TRBJ1-1; tentatively, D is TRBD1 (6 bases). Per germline, CDR1 SGHAT and CDR2 FQNNGV. The CDR3 is 13 amino acids. The ends were cut back, 4 bases at V and 3 bases at J, with 9 bases in the middle. This CDR3 is CASSSQGHTEAFF. The CDR3 nucleotides are TGTGCCAGCAGCTCACAGGGCCACACTGAAGCTTTCTTT.

CDR3 sequence reads: CASSLSGGAGETQYF. CDR3 nucleotide sequence: TGTGCCAGCTCGCTTAGCGGGGGGGCCGGAGAGACCCAGTACTTC. The chain has TRBV18 and TRBJ2-5; 11 positions match TRBD2. This CDR3 region has 15 residues. The V segment lost 6 bases and the J segment 4 bases; nucleotides outside the gene matches: 7. Germline lookup yields CDR1 KGHSH and CDR2 LQKENI.